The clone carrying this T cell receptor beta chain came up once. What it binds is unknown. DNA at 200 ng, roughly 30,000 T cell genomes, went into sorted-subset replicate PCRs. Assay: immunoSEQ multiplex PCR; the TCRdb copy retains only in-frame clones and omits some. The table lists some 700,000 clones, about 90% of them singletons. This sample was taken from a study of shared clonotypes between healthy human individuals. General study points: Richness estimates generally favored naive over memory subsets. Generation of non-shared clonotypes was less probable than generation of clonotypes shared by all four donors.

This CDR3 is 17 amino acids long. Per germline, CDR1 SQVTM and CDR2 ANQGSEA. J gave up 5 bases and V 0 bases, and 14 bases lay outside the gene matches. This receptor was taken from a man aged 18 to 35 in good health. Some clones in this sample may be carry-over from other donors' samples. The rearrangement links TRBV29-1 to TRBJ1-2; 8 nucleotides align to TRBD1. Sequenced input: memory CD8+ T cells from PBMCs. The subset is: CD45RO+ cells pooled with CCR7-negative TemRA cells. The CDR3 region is CSVEDSPDRAETYGYTF. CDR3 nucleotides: TGCAGCGTTGAAGATAGCCCGGACAGGGCCGAAACTTATGGCTACACCTTC.